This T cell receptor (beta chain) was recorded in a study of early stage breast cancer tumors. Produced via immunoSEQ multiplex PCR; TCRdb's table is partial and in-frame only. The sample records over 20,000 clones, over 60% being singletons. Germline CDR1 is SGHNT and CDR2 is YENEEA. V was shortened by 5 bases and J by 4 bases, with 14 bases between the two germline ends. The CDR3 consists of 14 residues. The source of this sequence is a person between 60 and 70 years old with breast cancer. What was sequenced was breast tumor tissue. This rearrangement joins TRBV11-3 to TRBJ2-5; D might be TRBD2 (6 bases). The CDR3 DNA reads TGTGCCAGCAGCCGGGACTCAGTGTCAGAGACCCAGTACTTC. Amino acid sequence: CASSRDSVSETQYF.